This TCR beta chain is from a study of Ad26.COV2.S vaccination and SARS-CoV-2 variants. Across the whole study: Enrolled in COV1001, the donor was in the Ad26.COV2.S trial arm, which received the vaccine. Donor got 5x10^10 or 1x10^11 viral particles of Ad26.COV2.S.

On this clone: The antigen remains unidentified.

Sample treatment: 15 to 20 received Ad26.COV2.S at low or high dose, single or two shots; five or six received placebo; per-sample allocation not given. At day 63 after the first vaccine or placebo injection, samples were drawn. Study-wide results and caveats: People who got the vaccine had more spike-specific TCR breadth than people who got placebo.

J gave up 2 bases and V 6 bases, and 6 bases lay outside the gene matches. The germline gives CDR1 MNHEY, CDR2 SVGAGI. CDR3 length: 14 residues. Repertoires were generated with immunoSEQ multiplex PCR, while TCRdb's copy carries only in-frame clones and drops some. The data hold about 440,000 clones, with 90% observed a single time. Source: peripheral blood, taken in a trial of Ad26.COV2.S vaccine versus placebo. The source is a person between 18 and 65 years old who received the Ad26.COV2.S COVID-19 vaccine or a placebo. J is TRBJ2-7 and V is TRBV6-5, with 8 bases fitting TRBD1. CDR3 residues: CASRRDRSPYEQYF. CDR3 sequence (DNA): TGTGCCAGCAGGCGGGACAGGAGTCCCTACGAGCAGTACTTC.